The next 27 T cell receptor beta chains were all read from a single sample in a study of blood T cell repertoires in COVID-19. Method: immunoSEQ multiplex PCR; TCRdb's copy keeps in-frame clones and lacks some. The sample gives about 88,000 clones, about 90% of which show up once; around 1.8% is in the top ten. Input material: peripheral blood. Receptors originate from a human donor with active COVID-19. The donor label of this sample is uncertain.

The chain is built from TRBV7-9 and TRBJ2-2; D is ambiguous. The V gene's germline CDR1 is SEHNR and CDR2 FQNEAQ (reference sequence). V lost 5 bases, J lost 4 bases, and 14 bases lay in between. CDR3 length equals 15 residues. The CDR3 is CASSHMAASTGELFF. The CDR3 bases are TGTGCCAGCAGCCACATGGCAGCTAGCACCGGGGAGCTGTTTTTT.

The chain joins TRBV11-3 to TRBJ1-5; D perhaps matches TRBD1 (6 bases). The germline V gene has CDR1 SGHNT and CDR2 YENEEA. V lost 4 bases to trimming and J lost 0 bases, with 13 bases between them. The CDR3 loop spans 16 amino acids. The CDR3 loop reads CASSWGHWNSNQPQHF. The CDR3 DNA reads as TGTGCCAGCAGCTGGGGACATTGGAATAGCAATCAGCCCCAGCATTTT.

The genes are TRBV24-1 and TRBJ2-7; the match to TRBD1 covers 9 bases. CDR3 length: 17 amino acids. The V gene's germline CDR1 is KGHDR and CDR2 SFDVKD. J gave up 2 bases and V 9 bases, and 16 bases lay outside the gene matches. The CDR3 loop reads CATQRGQGTLMPYEQYF. For the CDR3, the DNA is TGTGCCACCCAGAGGGGACAGGGAACTTTAATGCCCTACGAGCAGTACTTC.

About this clone: The junction departs from the called germline gene at one end, perhaps through a read error. J is TRBJ2-7 and V is TRBV7-9, with D possibly being TRBD1 (6 bases). The CDR3 runs to 12 residues. Germline CDR1 SEHNR, CDR2 FQNEAQ (reference sequence). The CDR3 spells CASSLVDGQPVF. The CDR3, as DNA: TGTGCCAGCAGCTTAGTGGATGGACAGCCAGTCTTC.

This chain joins TRBV28 and TRBJ2-2; TRBD1 is a possible D gene (6 bases). Germline values: CDR1 MDHEN, CDR2 SYDVKM. The CDR3 runs to 16 residues. With 6 bases removed from V and 0 bases from J, the gap between germline ends came to 14 bases. CDR3 sequence (DNA): TGTGCCAGCAGCACCCCCAAGGGGGCGAACACCGGGGAGCTGTTTTTT. It codes for CASSTPKGANTGELFF.

This chain connects TRBV7-2 to TRBJ2-3, with D unresolved. V was shortened by 2 bases and J by 0 bases, with 6 bases between the two germline ends. This CDR3 region has 14 residues. Germline-derived CDR1 and CDR2 are SGHTA and FQGNSA. This CDR3 reads CASSLMGSTDTQYF. The CDR3 DNA is TGTGCCAGCAGCTTAATGGGCAGCACAGATACGCAGTATTTT.

The chain joins TRBV19 to TRBJ2-5; the D gene is possibly TRBD2 (6 bases). CDR3 length: 17 amino acids. CDR1 and CDR2 from the germline V gene are LNHDA and SQIVND (reference sequence). V was cut by 3 bases and J by 2 bases, with 19 bases left in between. The CDR3: CASSITPRGGEQETQYF. As DNA, the CDR3 is TGTGCCAGTAGTATCACCCCCCGCGGAGGGGAGCAAGAGACCCAGTACTTC.

The chain joins TRBV18 to TRBJ1-4; D not resolved. The CDR3 covers 13 residues. Germline CDR1 and CDR2: KGHSH and LQKENI. Deletions cut 2 bases from V and 7 bases from J, with 8 bases between. As DNA, the CDR3 is TGTGCCAGCTCACCAAGGGAGGGTGAAAAACTGTTTTTT. This encodes CASSPREGEKLFF.

CDR3 loop: CASSLTLGQTEKLFF. DNA for the CDR3: TGCGCCAGCAGCCTCACCCTCGGACAGACGGAAAAACTGTTTTTT. The chain is built from TRBV4-1 and TRBJ1-4, with a weak D call TRBD1 (6 bases). Germline lookup yields CDR1 MGHRA and CDR2 YSYEKL. The V gene lost 4 bases and the J gene lost 8 bases, with 17 bases spanning the gap. This CDR3 is built from 15 residues.

The V gene is TRBV3-1 (or the pseudogene TRBV3-2), the J gene TRBJ2-1, with D uncertain. The CDR3 length is 14 residues. V shed 1 base and J shed 6 bases, with 10 bases lying between them. Germline V gives CDR1 LGHDT, CDR2 YNNKEL (reference sequence). The CDR3 coding sequence is TGTGCCAGCAGCCAAGGATCAAACGGCAATGAGCAGTTCTTC. Its protein product is CASSQGSNGNEQFF.

The V call is TRBV7-9, the J call TRBJ1-1; possibly TRBD1 for D (5 bases). V was pared by 0 bases and J by 7 bases, with 6 bases between. From germline, CDR1 is SEHNR and CDR2 FQNEAQ (reference sequence). This CDR3 contains 12 residues. CDR3 sequence: CASSLADNEAFF. For the CDR3, the DNA is TGTGCCAGCAGCTTAGCGGACAATGAAGCTTTCTTT.

This sequence joins TRBV2 and TRBJ2-7; no reliable D call. Trimming shortened V by 6 bases and J by 3 bases, and 3 bases separated the two germline ends. In germline, CDR1 is SNHLY, CDR2 FYNNEI. CDR3 size: 10 residues. The CDR3 here is CASSNYEQYF. The CDR3 DNA reads as TGTGCCAGCAGCAACTACGAGCAGTACTTC.

This CDR3 reads CASSQGRGLSTDTQYF. For the CDR3, the DNA is TGCGCCAGCAGCCAAGGGAGGGGGCTGAGCACAGATACGCAGTATTTT. The rearrangement uses TRBV4-1 and TRBJ2-3; D is perhaps TRBD1 (7 bases). V was trimmed by 1 base and J by 0 bases, leaving 11 bases between them. The CDR3 runs to 16 residues. CDR1 MGHRA and CDR2 YSYEKL come from the germline V gene.

The gene calls are TRBV2 and TRBJ2-5; D is undetermined. Germline V gene lookup returns CDR1 SNHLY and CDR2 FYNNEI. The CDR3 runs 14 residues. Trimming removed 4 bases from V and 0 bases from J, with 9 bases in between. This CDR3 is CASSAAQYQETQYF. Here the CDR3 DNA reads TGTGCCAGCAGTGCGGCACAGTACCAAGAGACCCAGTACTTC.

The rearrangement links TRBV11-2 to TRBJ1-2, with 7 bases identical to TRBD1. The CDR3 runs 16 residues. Germline V gene sequence: CDR1 SGHAT, CDR2 FQNNGV. The V segment lost 5 bases and the J segment 4 bases; nucleotides outside the gene matches: 13. CDR3 residues: CASSPHWTGSTYGYTF. CDR3 nucleotides: TGTGCCAGCAGCCCTCACTGGACAGGCTCCACCTATGGCTACACCTTC. Based on the CDR3 plus reference TRBV11-2 and TRBJ1-2, the full variable domain is EAGVAQSPRYKIIEKRQSVAFWCNPISGHATLYWYQQILGQGPKLLIQFQNNGVVDDSQLPKDRFSAERLKGVDSTLKIQPAKLEDSAVYLCASSPHWTGSTYGYTFGSGTRLTVV.

The gene calls are TRBV10-3 and TRBJ1-2; 9 bases are shared with TRBD1. J was trimmed by 4 bases and V by 1 base; bases with no gene match: 7. Per germline, CDR1 ENHRY and CDR2 SYGVKD. The CDR3 length is 16 residues. The CDR3 here is CAISEWYGDRAYGYTF. Here the CDR3 DNA reads TGTGCCATCAGTGAGTGGTATGGGGACAGGGCCTATGGCTACACCTTC.

This clone was counted only a few times. The chain joins TRBV5-1 to TRBJ1-4; tentative D call: TRBD1 (6 bases). The V and J ends lost 4 bases and 5 bases respectively, with 9 bases between them. Germline CDR1 is SGHRS and CDR2 is YFSETQ. The CDR3 runs to 13 residues. The CDR3 sequence: CASSRDKNEKLFF. The CDR3 DNA follows: TGCGCCAGCAGCCGGGACAAAAATGAAAAACTGTTTTTT.

The rearrangement links TRBV6-6 to TRBJ1-6, with D hard to call. The CDR3 sequence is 15 residues long. V was clipped by 0 bases and J by 6 bases, with 9 bases between them. Germline values: CDR1 MNHNY, CDR2 SVGAGI (reference sequence). As DNA, the CDR3 is TGTGCCAGCAGTTACTCGACGGGGAGTAATTCACCCCTCCACTTT. It is translated as CASSYSTGSNSPLHF.

The table lists this clone with a count of one. The chain recombines TRBV28 with TRBJ2-3; 8 bases match TRBD2. Germline trimming cut 7 bases from V and 5 bases from J; bases unmatched to any gene: 17. The CDR3 spans 17 residues. Germline loops: CDR1 MDHEN, CDR2 SYDVKM. The CDR3 loop is CASINLARGGTGDTQYF. CDR3 bases: TGTGCCAGCATTAACCTGGCCCGGGGGGGTACCGGAGATACGCAGTATTTT.

This sequence joins TRBV20-1 and TRBJ2-7; no clear D. V gave up 3 bases and J gave up 7 bases, with 10 bases separating them. Germline V gene lookup returns CDR1 DFQATT and CDR2 SNEGSKA (reference sequence). The CDR3 totals 11 residues. This CDR3 reads CSASTGLEQYF. CDR3 DNA: TGCAGTGCTAGTACGGGTTTAGAGCAGTACTTC.

The chain recombines TRBV5-1 with TRBJ2-5; TRBD2 matches at 12 bases. Germline assignment: CDR1 SGHRS and CDR2 YFSETQ. V was clipped by 4 bases and J by 5 bases; unmatched bases: 6. There are 15 residues in the CDR3. The CDR3 DNA reads as TGCGCCAGCAGCCCCGGACTAGCGGGGTTGGAGACCCAGTACTTC. This gives the protein CASSPGLAGLETQYF.

The chain couples TRBV7-3 to TRBJ2-2; 13 nucleotides align to TRBD2. This CDR3 has 16 amino acids. Germline trimming cut 4 bases from V and 7 bases from J; bases unmatched to any gene: 6. The germline V gene has CDR1 SGHTA and CDR2 FQGTGA. The CDR3 nucleotides read TGTGCCAGCAGCTCCGGGACTAGCGGGGTAGGCGGGGAGCTGTTTTTT. It is translated as CASSSGTSGVGGELFF.

The chain combines TRBV5-1 with TRBJ2-1; 12 bases align to TRBD2. CDR1 is SGHRS, CDR2 YFSETQ, per germline. Trimming at V came to 4 bases and at J to 6 bases, leaving 8 bases not matched to a gene. The CDR3 totals 16 residues. The DNA of the CDR3 is TGCGCCAGCAGCCTCCAACTAGCGGGGGGTCTCAATGAGCAGTTCTTC. This translates into CASSLQLAGGLNEQFF.

The chain couples TRBV6-5 to TRBJ2-3; 8 nucleotides match TRBD1. The V and J ends lost 0 bases and 3 bases, in that order; junction bases with no gene match: 2. CDR3 length equals 15 residues. CDR1 is MNHEY, CDR2 SVGAGI, per germline. CDR3: CASSYSTGDTDTQYF. The CDR3 coding sequence is TGTGCCAGCAGTTACTCGACAGGGGATACAGATACGCAGTATTTT.

The chain is built from TRBV27 and TRBJ2-3; weak D call: TRBD1 (6 bases). This CDR3 has 16 amino acids. CDR1 and CDR2 (germline): MNHEY, SMNVEV (reference sequence). Trimming removed 5 bases from V and 5 bases from J, with 20 bases in between. As DNA, the CDR3 is TGTGCCAGCAGTCCCCCCACTGGGGTACAGGGAGATACGCAGTATTTT. This encodes CASSPPTGVQGDTQYF.

This sequence joins TRBV18 and TRBJ1-2, with D tentatively TRBD1 (6 bases). Trimming removed 4 bases from V and 0 bases from J, with 15 bases in between. Germline V gene lookup returns CDR1 KGHSH and CDR2 LQKENI. This CDR3 has 16 residues. In nucleotides, the CDR3 is TGTGCCAGCTCACGCGACCGGGACACTTCTAACTATGGCTACACCTTC. Protein: CASSRDRDTSNYGYTF.

The genes are TRBV7-9 and TRBJ1-3; the D is unclear. Trimming removed 5 bases from V and 2 bases from J, with 13 bases in between. CDR1 is SEHNR, CDR2 FQNEAQ, per germline (reference sequence). The CDR3 is 15 amino acids. The CDR3 nucleotides are TGTGCCAGCAGCCCTACCTGGCAGGCTGGAAACACCATATATTTT. As protein: CASSPTWQAGNTIYF.